The 24 T cell receptor beta chains in this list originate from one sample, sequenced in a study of spatial heterogeneity in lung cancer. Time point: sample taken at primary tumor resection. Frozen PBMC, nontumor lung or tumor provided whole RNA, which was sequenced unsorted. MiXCR, applied by TCRdb to the 5' RACE reads, yields one record per CDR3 protein. The sample consists of over 10,000 distinct CDR3 sequences, roughly 5% of them appearing once. This specimen was lung tumor tissue, taken at surgery. Receptors were obtained from a human donor with early-stage non-small cell lung cancer.

This clonotype was found many times. The library was designed around alpha chains, so this beta chain is a stray read whose abundance carries little weight. This rearrangement joins TRBV29-1 to TRBJ1-1, with 7 bases identical to TRBD1. Germline lookup yields CDR1 SQVTM and CDR2 ANQGSEA. Trimming removed 4 bases from V and 3 bases from J; junction bases left unmatched: 11. The CDR3 is made up of 15 amino acids. CDR3 DNA sequence: TGCAGCGTTGTCGGAACAGGTCAGGGGGACACTGAAGCTTTCTTT. Translated, it gives CSVVGTGQGDTEAFF. Variable domain in full (rest from reference TRBV29-1 and TRBJ1-1): SAVISQKPSRDICQRGTSLTIQCQVDSQVTMMFWYRQQPGQSLTLIATANQGSEATYESGFVIDKFPISRPNLTFSTLTVSNMSPEDSSIYLCSVVGTGQGDTEAFFGQGTRLTVV.

For this clonotype: Because this beta chain is a stray read in a library intended to capture alpha chains, its abundance should not be given much weight. This sequence joins TRBV12-3 or TRBV12-4 and TRBJ1-1; 8 bases agree with TRBD1. With V trimmed by 6 bases and J by 1 base, 10 bases remained unmatched. This CDR3 is 16 amino acids long. CDR3 in DNA: TGTGCCAGCAGGCCACAGGGGGGTTCTGCGAACACTGAAGCTTTCTTT. Translating gives CASRPQGGSANTEAFF.

This clonotype was counted ten times or more. This beta chain was picked up by a library intended for alpha chains and is off target, so its count carries little meaning. The V gene is TRBV19, the J gene TRBJ1-5; 7 positions agree with TRBD1. Trimming took 6 bases from V and 3 from J; bases not matched to a gene: 8. Germline V gives CDR1 LNHDA, CDR2 SQIVND (reference sequence). The CDR3 consists of 15 residues. The CDR3 sequence is CASRRDRGFNQPQHF. As DNA, the CDR3 is TGTGCCAGTAGAAGGGACAGAGGCTTCAATCAGCCCCAGCATTTT.

This clonotype was detected ten times or more. This beta chain represents an off-target read in a library built for alpha chains; its size is of limited meaning. V and J are TRBV5-1 and TRBJ2-4; the D gene is possibly TRBD2 (6 bases). The V gene lost 0 bases and the J gene lost 6 bases, with 7 bases spanning the gap. Germline CDR1 SGHRS, CDR2 YFSETQ. The CDR3 consists of 13 residues. As DNA, the CDR3 is TGCGCCAGCAGCTTGGGGGGAGGAAACATTCAGTACTTC. Its translation is CASSLGGGNIQYF.

The sample holds many counts of this clonotype. Because this beta chain is a stray read in a library intended to capture alpha chains, its abundance should not be given much weight. The chain joins TRBV7-2 to TRBJ1-1; no reliable D call. V gave up 1 base and J gave up 1 base, with 7 bases separating them. CDR1 is SGHTA and CDR2 is FQGNSA in the germline V gene. The CDR3 spans 14 residues. The CDR3 DNA sequence: TGTGCCAGCAGCTTAGATCCGGAGAACACTGAAGCTTTCTTT. Its translation: CASSLDPENTEAFF. Supplemented by reference TRBV7-2 and TRBJ1-1, the full variable domain reads GAGVSQSPSNKVTEKGKDVELRCDPISGHTALYWYRQSLGQGLEFLIYFQGNSAPDKSGLPSDRFSAERTGGSVSTLTIQRTQQEDSAVYLCASSLDPENTEAFFGQGTRLTVV.

In this sample, this clonotype is medium-sized. This beta chain is a stray sequence in a library constructed for alpha chains; its clone size is not meaningful. The rearrangement joins TRBV2 to TRBJ1-5; 8 nucleotides align to TRBD1. Looked up from germline, CDR1 is SNHLY and CDR2 is FYNNEI. Trimming took 8 bases from V and 2 from J; bases not matched to a gene: 5. The CDR3 extends over 14 amino acids. The DNA for the CDR3 is TGTGCCAGCCGGACAGGGACAGGCAATCAGCCCCAGCATTTT. Translation: CASRTGTGNQPQHF.

This clonotype came up many times. In a library made to pick up alpha chains, this beta chain is a stray read with a size that means little. This chain joins TRBV29-1 and TRBJ2-5; D is possibly TRBD2 (5 bases). V lost 7 bases and J lost 5, with 14 bases in between. The CDR3 has 12 residues. The V gene's germline CDR1 is SQVTM and CDR2 ANQGSEA. DNA of the CDR3: TGCAGCGATTGGACTCCCGACGAGACCCAGTACTTC. Protein product: CSDWTPDETQYF.

This clonotype was counted at least ten times. Since it is a stray read in a library aimed at alpha chains, this beta chain has a size that is not meaningful. This chain uses TRBV29-1 with TRBJ1-3; D uncertain. In germline, CDR1 is SQVTM, CDR2 ANQGSEA. Trimming stripped 3 bases from V and 4 bases from J, with 4 bases between. This CDR3 comprises 11 residues. CDR3 coding DNA: TGCAGCGTTGATCTCGGAAACACCATATATTTT. This gives the protein CSVDLGNTIYF.

On this clonotype: Since it is a stray read in a library aimed at alpha chains, this beta chain has a size that is not meaningful. The chain couples TRBV10-3 to TRBJ1-1; the match to TRBD1 covers 7 bases. V was clipped by 5 bases and J by 3 bases; unmatched bases: 12. The CDR3 runs to 16 residues. Germline V gives CDR1 ENHRY, CDR2 SYGVKD. This chain's CDR3 is CAISSRDGTEDTEAFF. Written as DNA, the CDR3 is TGTGCCATCAGTAGCAGGGATGGGACAGAAGACACTGAAGCTTTCTTT.

This clonotype was detected many times. This beta chain came through as a stray read in a library set up for alpha chains, and its size says little. V gene TRBV7-9 combines with J gene TRBJ2-7; D is ambiguous. The germline V gene has CDR1 SEHNR and CDR2 FQNEAQ (reference sequence). This CDR3 is 13 amino acids long. The V and J ends lost 1 base and 2 bases respectively, with 6 bases between them. The CDR3 DNA is TGTGCCAGCAGCTTAGACCGGACCTACGAGCAGTACTTC. Translating it yields CASSLDRTYEQYF.

This clonotype was observed many times. This beta chain is a stray sequence in a library constructed for alpha chains; its clone size is not meaningful. V gene TRBV19 combines with J gene TRBJ1-5; D might be TRBD1 (6 bases). Trimming shortened V by 6 bases and J by 6 bases, and 12 bases separated the two germline ends. The CDR3 runs 13 residues. The germline CDR1 and CDR2 sequences are LNHDA and SQIVND (reference sequence). This CDR3 reads CASSNRVGQPQHF. The CDR3, as DNA: TGTGCCAGTAGCAACAGGGTCGGTCAGCCCCAGCATTTT.

In its sample, this clonotype was seen many times. This beta chain is a stray sequence in a library constructed for alpha chains; its clone size is not meaningful. The rearrangement joins TRBV7-2 to TRBJ2-3, with a tentative D call TRBD2 (5 bases). This CDR3 contains 16 residues. In germline, CDR1 is SGHTA, CDR2 FQGNSA. Trimming pared 1 base from V and 4 bases from J, leaving 15 bases between. The CDR3 loop is CASSLEGGAVPDTQYF. DNA of the CDR3: TGTGCCAGCAGCTTAGAAGGTGGAGCGGTGCCAGATACGCAGTATTTT.

This clonotype was recorded a few times. The library was designed around alpha chains, so this beta chain is a stray read whose abundance carries little weight. The V call is TRBV5-1, the J call TRBJ2-5; D gene ambiguous. The germline V gene encodes CDR1 SGHRS and CDR2 YFSETQ. The CDR3 runs 12 residues. Trimming took 0 bases from V and 3 from J, leaving 3 bases between them. The CDR3 bases are TGCGCCAGCAGCTTGGCAAAAGAGACCCAGTACTTC. It is translated as CASSLAKETQYF.

This clonotype was seen many times. This beta chain turned up in a library designed for alpha chains; as an off-target read, its abundance says little. The CDR3 nucleotides are TGTGCCTGGAGTGTACGGGAGACCCAGTACTTC. Translated, it gives CAWSVRETQYF. The V gene is TRBV30, the J gene TRBJ2-5; D remains ambiguous. CDR1 is GTSNPN and CDR2 is SVGIG in the germline V gene (reference sequence). The ends were cut back, 0 bases at V and 5 bases at J, with 4 bases in the middle. The CDR3 contains 11 residues.

This clonotype was detected many times. Since the library was made to target alpha chains, this beta chain is a stray read and its abundance is not meaningful. The chain has TRBV29-1 and TRBJ1-2; 9 bases align to TRBD1. Germline CDR1 reads SQVTM; CDR2 reads ANQGSEA. The CDR3 loop spans 14 amino acids. With 6 bases clipped from V and 4 bases from J, the junction kept 9 bases outside the gene matches. The CDR3 nucleotides are TGCAGCGTGGGACAGGGAGTCCCCTCCTATGGCTACACCTTC. Protein: CSVGQGVPSYGYTF.

Turning to this clonotype: This clone may be a read error of a much larger clone one base away. Since it is a stray read in a library aimed at alpha chains, this beta chain has a size that is not meaningful. The gene calls are TRBV12-3 or TRBV12-4 and TRBJ1-5; a weak D match, TRBD1 (5 bases). Trimming stripped 4 bases from V and 2 bases from J, with 12 bases between. There are 15 residues in the CDR3. The CDR3 DNA reads as TGTGCCAGCAGTTCGAGGGGTTTGGGCAATCAGCCCCAGCATTTT. Residues: CASSSRGLGNQPQHF.

This clonotype has a count of ten or more. The library was built for alpha chains, so this beta chain is an off-target read and its size means little. The chain couples TRBV24-1 to TRBJ2-2, with 14 bases matching TRBD2. The CDR3 covers 16 residues. J gave up 10 bases and V 3 bases, and 6 bases lay outside the gene matches. Per the germline V gene, CDR1 is KGHDR and CDR2 is SFDVKD. CDR3 loop: CATSDPGLAGDKELFF. Written as DNA, the CDR3 is TGTGCCACCAGTGATCCGGGACTAGCGGGAGACAAGGAGCTGTTTTTT.

This clonotype came up many times. For a library built for alpha chains, this beta chain is a stray read; little rests on its size. This chain uses TRBV12-3 or TRBV12-4 with TRBJ1-2, with D uncertain. The germline V and J ends were trimmed by 1 base and 5 bases, with 14 bases remaining between them. The CDR3 extends over 15 amino acids. The CDR3, as DNA: TGTGCCAGCAGTTTAGAGGCCAGTCTTAGTTATGGCTACACCTTC. This gives the protein CASSLEASLSYGYTF.

Many counts were recorded for this clonotype. The library was designed around alpha chains, so this beta chain is a stray read whose abundance carries little weight. The J gene is TRBJ2-1, the V gene TRBV11-2; no firm D call. CDR1 is SGHAT and CDR2 is FQNNGV in the germline V gene. The CDR3 loop spans 19 amino acids. The germline V and J ends were trimmed by 0 bases and 6 bases, with 24 bases remaining between them. The CDR3 sequence is CASSLDIPVLAPLTNEQFF. The CDR3 nucleotides are TGTGCCAGCAGCTTAGATATTCCCGTATTGGCGCCACTAACCAATGAGCAGTTCTTC.

This clonotype was counted at least ten times. Since it is a stray read in a library aimed at alpha chains, this beta chain has a size that is not meaningful. The rearrangement links TRBV20-1 to TRBJ2-2; D unclear. Per germline, CDR1 DFQATT and CDR2 SNEGSKA (reference sequence). CDR3 length: 12 residues. The ends were cut back, 6 bases at V and 4 bases at J, with 9 bases in the middle. The CDR3 loop reads CSAQRSTGELFF. The CDR3 coding sequence is TGCAGTGCCCAACGAAGCACCGGGGAGCTGTTTTTT.

In this sample, this clonotype turned up a few times. This beta chain slipped into a library made for alpha chains as a stray read, so its size is not meaningful. The chain uses TRBV20-1 and TRBJ1-1, with TRBD1 identical over 9 bases. In germline, CDR1 is DFQATT, CDR2 SNEGSKA (reference sequence). J gave up 3 bases and V 6 bases, and 11 bases lay outside the gene matches. The CDR3 is 15 residues long. CDR3 protein: CSAITGGNVDTEAFF. CDR3 DNA: TGCAGTGCCATAACAGGGGGCAACGTGGACACTGAAGCTTTCTTT.

This clonotype qualifies as medium-sized. Since it is a stray read in a library aimed at alpha chains, this beta chain has a size that is not meaningful. The chain has TRBV6-2 or TRBV6-3 and TRBJ1-1; 9 positions agree with TRBD1. J lost 4 bases, V lost 5 bases, and 5 bases had no gene match. This CDR3 is 14 amino acids long. Germline lookup yields CDR1 MNHEY and CDR2 SVGEGT. Here the CDR3 reads CASSLGQGSTEAFF. CDR3 sequence (DNA): TGTGCCAGCAGTCTTGGACAGGGGAGCACTGAAGCTTTCTTT.

This clonotype was counted many times. This beta chain is an unintended read in a library built for alpha chains; its size means little. The chain recombines TRBV6-1 with TRBJ2-1; TRBD2 aligns across 14 bases. The CDR3 has 15 amino acids. The germline CDR1 and CDR2 sequences are MNHNS and SASEGT. Trimming at V came to 6 bases and at J to 8 bases, leaving 6 bases not matched to a gene. The CDR3 DNA follows: TGTGCCAGCAGGGCCGGGACTAGCGGGAGCGATGAGCAGTTCTTC. As protein: CASRAGTSGSDEQFF.

This clonotype was picked up many times. Because the library targeted alpha chains, this beta chain is an off-target read whose size means little. V is TRBV27 and J is TRBJ2-3; 10 nucleotides line up with TRBD2. Trimming cost V 2 bases and J 2 bases; bases outside gene matches: 4. The CDR3 loop spans 16 amino acids. Per germline, CDR1 MNHEY and CDR2 SMNVEV (reference sequence). The chain's CDR3 is CASSLTSGDLTDTQYF. CDR3 nucleotide sequence: TGTGCCAGCAGTTTAACTAGCGGGGACCTCACAGATACGCAGTATTTT.